A selection of T cell receptor beta chains follows, all from one sample in a study of graft-versus-host responses after intestinal transplantation. Profiling relied on immunoSEQ multiplex PCR, and the TCRdb table lists in-frame clones only, not all of them. The data contain tens of thousands of clones, over 65% of them singletons. The sequenced sample was PBMCs, obtained 28 days after intestinal transplant. These receptors all stem from a human patient who received an intestinal transplant, so some T cells may come from the graft donor. CDR3s leave out the opening cysteine and the closing phenylalanine or tryptophan. Clone size is stated in some rows and not others, as once, few, many or a class when expanded.

TRBJ2-3	NA	TRBV7-6	13	ASSFVSSGTDTQY
TRBJ1-2	NA	TRBV27	10	ASREGADGYT
TRBJ2-1	NA	TRBV6-5	11	ASSKGQGNEQF
TRBJ2-3	NA	TRBV4-1	10	ASSQVLDTQY
TRBJ1-4	NA	TRBV4-2	14	ASSRRRGATNEKLF
TRBJ2-3	NA	TRBV25-1	12	ASSEYRGRDTQY
TRBJ2-1	NA	TRBV6-5	14	ASSFLGQGTFNEQF
TRBJ1-1	NA	TRBV7-8	12	ASSQTQGFGEAF
TRBJ1-4	NA	TRBV6-5	13	ASSTRGGANEKLF
TRBJ2-1	NA	TRBV4-2	14	ASSQLGLAGVSEQF
TRBJ2-1	NA	TRBV19	13	ASSKKLASYNEQF
TRBJ1-1	NA	TRBV30	11	AWKHSKNTEAF
TRBJ1-2	NA	TRBV30	10	AWSSGDYGYT
TRBJ2-7	NA	TRBV5-1	13	ASRSSGRIPYEQY
TRBJ2-1	NA	TRBV6-5	13	ASSYGGSSYNEQF
TRBJ2-1	NA	TRBV12-5	11	ASGLVRRGEQF
TRBJ2-7	NA	TRBV28	12	ASSLRAGFHEQY
TRBJ2-1	NA	TRBV7-9	17	ASSQPNSPVAGGGHEQF
TRBJ1-1	NA	TRBV27	12	ASSFGRLNTEAF
TRBJ2-5	few	TRBV4-1	14	ASSQEPGTGGETQY
TRBJ1-2	NA	TRBV2	11	ASSQEANYGYT
TRBJ2-7	NA	TRBV6-5	14	ASSYSLTSGHYEQY
TRBJ2-1	NA	TRBV15	13	ATSRWTSGGDEQF
TRBJ2-1	NA	TRBV28	14	ASSYPLAGRYNEQF
TRBJ2-3	NA	TRBV5-6	15	ASSLEAGLGGTDTQY